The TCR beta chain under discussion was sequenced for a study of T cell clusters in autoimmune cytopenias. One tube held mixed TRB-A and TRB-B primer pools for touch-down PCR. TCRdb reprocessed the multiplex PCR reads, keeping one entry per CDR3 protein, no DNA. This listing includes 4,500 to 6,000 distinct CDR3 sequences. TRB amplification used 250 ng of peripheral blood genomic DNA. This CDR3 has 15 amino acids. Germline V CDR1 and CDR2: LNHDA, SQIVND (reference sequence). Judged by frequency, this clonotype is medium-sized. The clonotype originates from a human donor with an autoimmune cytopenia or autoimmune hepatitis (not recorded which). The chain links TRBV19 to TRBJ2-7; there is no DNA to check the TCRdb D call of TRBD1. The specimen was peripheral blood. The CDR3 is CASSIGAGATYEQYF.